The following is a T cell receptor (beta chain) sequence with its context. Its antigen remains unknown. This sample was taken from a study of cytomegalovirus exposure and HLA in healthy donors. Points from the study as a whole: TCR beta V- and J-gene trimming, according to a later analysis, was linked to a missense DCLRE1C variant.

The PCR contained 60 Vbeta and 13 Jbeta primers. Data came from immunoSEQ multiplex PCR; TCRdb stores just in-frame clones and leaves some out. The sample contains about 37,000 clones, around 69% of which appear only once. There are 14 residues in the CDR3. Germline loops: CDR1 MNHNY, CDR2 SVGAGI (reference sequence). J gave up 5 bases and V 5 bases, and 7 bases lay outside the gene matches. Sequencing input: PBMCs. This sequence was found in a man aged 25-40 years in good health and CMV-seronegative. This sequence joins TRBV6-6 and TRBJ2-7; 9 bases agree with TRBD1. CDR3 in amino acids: CASSTGTGIHEQYF. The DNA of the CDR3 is TGTGCCAGCAGTACCGGGACAGGGATCCACGAGCAGTACTTC.